This T cell receptor (beta chain) was identified during a study of blood T cell repertoires in COVID-19. Study as a whole: Sites across the United States, Italy and Spain contributed samples from acute and convalescent COVID-19. T cells, B-cell-depleted T cells, or PBMCs supplied cDNA or gDNA.

Per the original data handling: For nucleated cells, counts were estimated from reference gene primer amplification. Assay: immunoSEQ multiplex PCR; the TCRdb copy retains only in-frame clones and omits some. The DNA gave D and trimming, while V, J and clone size come from that table. The table has approximately 340,000 clones, more than 85% seen once. Participants came from some 23 US areas, aged about 18 to 90 years. V was pared by 5 bases and J by 0 bases, with 2 bases of the junction left unmatched. Germline V gene lookup returns CDR1 MNHEY and CDR2 SMNVEV (reference sequence). This CDR3 spans 15 amino acids.

This clonotype originated in a woman aged 40 to 50 who had been exposed to COVID-19. The sequencing input was PBMCs or T cells enriched from blood (not recorded which). This chain uses TRBV27 with TRBJ2-1, with TRBD2 matching 9 bases. The CDR3 DNA is TGTGCCAGCAGTAGGCGGGGGGGCTCCTACAATGAGCAGTTCTTC. It yields the protein CASSRRGGSYNEQFF.